The clone carrying this T cell receptor beta chain was seen a few times. These data are taken from a study of early T cells in non-severe SARS-CoV-2 infection. The CDR3 has 13 amino acids. Trimming took off 2 bases at V and 3 bases at J, with 8 bases between the two ends. Germline V gene data show CDR1 as LNHNV and CDR2 as YYDKDF (reference sequence). The protocol attached unique molecular identifiers to individual cDNA molecules. From the 5' RACE reads, TCRdb called clonotypes with MiXCR, one entry per CDR3 protein. The sample has roughly 60,000 distinct CDR3 sequences, approximately 7.7% seen once; the top ten hold about 3.7%.

This chain links TRBV15 with TRBJ2-7, with D perhaps TRBD1 (5 bases). Sequencing input: whole blood. The sequence came from an adult who was a healthcare worker with PCR-confirmed SARS-CoV-2 infection or an uninfected control (not recorded which). CDR3 sequence (DNA): TGTGCCACCAGCAGATTTCAGGGCTACGAGCAGTACTTC. It encodes CATSRFQGYEQYF. The entire variable domain, with the rest obtained from reference TRBV15 and TRBJ2-7, is as follows: DAMVIQNPRYQVTQFGKPVTLSCSQTLNHNVMYWYQQKSSQAPKLLFHYYDKDFNNEADTPDNFQSRRPNTSFCFLDIRSPGLGDTAMYLCATSRFQGYEQYFGPGTRLTVT.